This TCR beta chain was captured in a study of blood T cell repertoires in COVID-19. Repertoires were generated with immunoSEQ multiplex PCR, while TCRdb's copy carries only in-frame clones and drops some. The sample consists of under 200,000 clones, less than 90% of them appearing once. Germline V CDR1 and CDR2: SGHNT, YYREEE (reference sequence). V lost 2 bases to trimming and J lost 7 bases; unmatched junction nucleotides: 5. The CDR3 contains 14 residues. This receptor was identified in a woman aged 70-85 years with COVID-19, enrolled during active disease. The sequencing input was peripheral blood. V is TRBV5-4 and J is TRBJ2-1, with 8 positions matching TRBD1. The DNA for the CDR3 is TGTGCCAGCAGCTTTCGTCAGGGGGCGAATGAGCAGTTCTTC. It yields the protein CASSFRQGANEQFF.